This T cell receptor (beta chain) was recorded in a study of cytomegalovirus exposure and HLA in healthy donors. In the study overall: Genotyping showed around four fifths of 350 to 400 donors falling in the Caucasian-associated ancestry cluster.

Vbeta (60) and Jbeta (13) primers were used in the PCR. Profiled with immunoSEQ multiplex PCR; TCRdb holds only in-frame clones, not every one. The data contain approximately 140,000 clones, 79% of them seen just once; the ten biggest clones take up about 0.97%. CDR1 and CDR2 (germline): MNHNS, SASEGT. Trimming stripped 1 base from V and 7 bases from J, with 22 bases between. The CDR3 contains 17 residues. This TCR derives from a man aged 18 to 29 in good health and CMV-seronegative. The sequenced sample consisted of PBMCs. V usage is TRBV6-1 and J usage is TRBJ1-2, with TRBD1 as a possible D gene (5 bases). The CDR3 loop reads CASSEVLGREGKSGYTF. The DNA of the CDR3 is TGTGCCAGCAGTGAAGTCTTAGGGAGGGAGGGGAAGTCTGGCTACACCTTC.